The rows below give T cell receptor beta chains drawn from one sample of a study of glioma-infiltrating T cells. TCRdb re-called the multiplex PCR reads through MiXCR, storing one row per CDR3 protein. This table has 160,000 or so distinct CDR3 sequences, under 55% appearing once. Sequenced material: glioma tissue, nonneoplastic brain tissue, or PBMCs (not recorded which). The origin of the receptors is a human donor with low-grade glioma or glioblastoma, undergoing nonglioma brain surgery, or in good health (not recorded which). The CDR3 runs from the conserved cysteine through the conserved F or W. Fields, in order: CDR3 DNA, CDR3 protein, clone size, V gene, D gene, J gene. A D gene is named only where the DNA matches it firmly. Clone size is not always given. Where it is, it says once, few, many or a class for expanded clones.

TGTGCCAGCCCCCATGGCCCGGCGACTAGCGGGGCTAACAATGAGCAGTTCTTC | CASPHGPATSGANNEQFF | many | TRBV6-1 | TRBD2 | TRBJ2-1
TGCAGCGAACCATCCACAGGGATCGTGAGTTCGGAGACCCAGTACTTC | CSEPSTGIVSSETQYF | NA | TRBV20-1 | NA | TRBJ2-5
TGTGCCAGAGGAGACAGCAATAATTCACCCCTCCACTTT | CARGDSNNSPLHF | few | TRBV3-1 | NA | TRBJ1-6
TGTGCCAGCAGCTCCAGACGGACAGATACGCAGTATTTT | CASSSRRTDTQYF | many | TRBV7-9 | NA | TRBJ2-3
TGTGCCCTAAAAGTCGGGGTCGCTCGTTTCTTC | CALKVGVARFF | few | TRBV28 | NA | TRBJ2-1
TGCGCCAGCAGCCAAGTGAATCTGGTAACCTACAATGAGCAGTTCTTC | CASSQVNLVTYNEQFF | NA | TRBV4-1 | NA | TRBJ2-1
TGTGCCAGCAGACAGTCCCCGGGAGCTATCATCGAGCAGTACTTC | CASRQSPGAIIEQYF | NA | TRBV3-1 | NA | TRBJ2-7
TGTGCCAGTAGTGCGCGACTAGCGGGGACCCAAGAGACCCAGTACTTC | CASSARLAGTQETQYF | NA | TRBV19 | TRBD2 | TRBJ2-5
TGTGCCAGCAGTACCCGGACAGGGCGGTCCTACAATGAGCAGTTCTTC | CASSTRTGRSYNEQFF | few | TRBV6-1 | TRBD1 | TRBJ2-1
TGTGCCAGCAGTCCCGCGTGCTCCGGCAATGAGCAGTTCTTC | CASSPACSGNEQFF | NA | TRBV28 | NA | TRBJ2-1
TGTGCCAGCAGCTTCTGGACTGCCAGCTCTGGAAACACCATATATTTT | CASSFWTASSGNTIYF | few | TRBV3-1 | NA | TRBJ1-3
TGCAGTGCTAGAGCCTCAAGGACTAGCGGGAGAGTATACGAGCAGTACTTC | CSARASRTSGRVYEQYF | NA | TRBV20-1 | TRBD2 | TRBJ2-7
TGTGCCAGCAGCTCAGATGGCAGTAGCACAGATACGCAGTATTTT | CASSSDGSSTDTQYF | NA | TRBV7-2 | NA | TRBJ2-3
TGTGCCAGCAGTGAAAACGGAGGCCAGCCCCAGCATTTT | CASSENGGQPQHF | many | TRBV2 | NA | TRBJ1-5
TGCGCCAGCAGCGACGGGACAGGTCACACCATATATTTT | CASSDGTGHTIYF | few | TRBV5-1 | TRBD1 | TRBJ1-3
TGCAGTGCTAGAGGTGGAGCACCCGAATTAGGCCAAGAGACCCAGTACTTC | CSARGGAPELGQETQYF | many | TRBV20-1 | NA | TRBJ2-5
TGTGCCAGAAACTCTAACGACAGACAGGACACGTTC | CARNSNDRQDTF | NA | TRBV28 | NA | TRBJ1-2
TGTGCCAGCAGTTCCCCCTGGGGGCAAGTGTCCACAGATACGCAGTATTTT | CASSSPWGQVSTDTQYF | many | TRBV6-1 | NA | TRBJ2-3
TGTGCCAGCAGTTTTCGGGACAGGGACGCTTTCTTT | CASSFRDRDAFF | many | TRBV28 | TRBD1 | TRBJ1-1
TGCGCCAGCAGCTTGATCCCCAGGGCTATGAACACTGAAGCTTTCTTT | CASSLIPRAMNTEAFF | few | TRBV5-1 | NA | TRBJ1-1
TGTGCCAGCAGCTTAGACGTAACCTACGAGCAGTACTTC | CASSLDVTYEQYF | NA | TRBV7-9 | NA | TRBJ2-7
TGTGCCAGCAGTCCCGCCCTCGGACAGAGGAGCACAGATACGCAGTATTTT | CASSPALGQRSTDTQYF | NA | TRBV6-2/TRBV6-3 | NA | TRBJ2-3
TGTGCCAGTAGTAAGGGGCTCGCCGAGCAGTACTTC | CASSKGLAEQYF | NA | TRBV19 | NA | TRBJ2-7
TGCAGTGCTAGAGATGGAATGGGACAGAAAAAAGCTTTCTTT | CSARDGMGQKKAFF | medium-sized | TRBV20-1 | TRBD1 | TRBJ1-1
TGTGCCAGCAGCCAAGCGCCTAGAGGGCACAACAATGAGCAGTTCTTC | CASSQAPRGHNNEQFF | NA | TRBV3-1 | NA | TRBJ2-1
TGTGCCAGCAGTGCCACTAGACCTAGCACAGATACGCAGTATTTT | CASSATRPSTDTQYF | NA | TRBV2 | NA | TRBJ2-3
TGTGCCAGCAGTACCGACAGTTCCGGGGGCTACACCTTC | CASSTDSSGGYTF | few | TRBV2 | NA | TRBJ1-2
TGTGCCAGCAGGAGGGACTCAGGGGGCACAGATACGCAGTATTTT | CASRRDSGGTDTQYF | few | TRBV2 | NA | TRBJ2-3
TGTGCCAGCAGTACCCCGACCGGTTACAATGAGCAGTTCTTC | CASSTPTGYNEQFF | NA | TRBV2 | NA | TRBJ2-1
TGTGCCAGCAGAGGACAGGGTTGGTTGAATGAGCAGTTCTTC | CASRGQGWLNEQFF | many | TRBV28 | TRBD1 | TRBJ2-1
TGTGCCAGTCGTAGACTAGCGGGACCGCTTAAAGGCAATGAGCAGTTCTTC | CASRRLAGPLKGNEQFF | once | TRBV19 | TRBD2 | TRBJ2-1
TGTGCCATCCAGGTGAACGGGTACTTC | CAIQVNGYF | NA | TRBV28 | NA | TRBJ2-7
TGTGCCAGCAGCCCCACGGATAGCAATCAGCCCCAGCATTTT | CASSPTDSNQPQHF | NA | TRBV3-1 | NA | TRBJ1-5
TGTGCCAGCAGCGTTACTACGAACACTGAAGCTTTCTTT | CASSVTTNTEAFF | many | TRBV6-4 | NA | TRBJ1-1
TGTGCCAGCAGCCGCCCTGGACTAGCGGAGTTCACAGATACGCAGTATTTT | CASSRPGLAEFTDTQYF | NA | TRBV12-3/TRBV12-4 | TRBD2 | TRBJ2-3
TGTGCCAGCAGGGGAGGACAGTTGACGAACACTGAAGCTTTCTTT | CASRGGQLTNTEAFF | many | TRBV28 | NA | TRBJ1-1
TGTGCCAGCAGCTTAGGGACAGGGGGCGCAGATACGCAGTATTTT | CASSLGTGGADTQYF | many | TRBV7-2 | TRBD1 | TRBJ2-3
TGTGCCAGCAGCTTTGGCAGGTCACCCGAGCAGTTCTTC | CASSFGRSPEQFF | few | TRBV5-6 | NA | TRBJ2-1
TGTGCCAGCAGTGAGGTTTATAGCAATCAGTCCCAGCATTTT | CASSEVYSNQSQHF | once | TRBV2 | NA | TRBJ1-5
TGCAGTGCTAAGACTAGCGGGAGCTCCTACGAGCAGTACTTC | CSAKTSGSSYEQYF | many | TRBV20-1 | TRBD2 | TRBJ2-7
TGTGCCAGCAGCCAAGATCTGGCTAGCAGGAAGACCCAGTACTTC | CASSQDLASRKTQYF | NA | TRBV3-1 | NA | TRBJ2-5
TGCGCCAGCAGCCAGGGACTTCAATTCTCTGGAAACACCATATATTTT | CASSQGLQFSGNTIYF | NA | TRBV4-1 | NA | TRBJ1-3
TGTGCCAGCTCCACCGGGACAGCAAGTAATTCACCCCTCCACTTT | CASSTGTASNSPLHF | many | TRBV6-1 | TRBD1 | TRBJ1-6
TGCGCCAGCAGCTCGGGCGGGAGCCGTAGCAATGAGCAGTTCTTC | CASSSGGSRSNEQFF | few | TRBV5-1 | TRBD2 | TRBJ2-1
TGCAGTGCTAAGGGACCTACCGAGCAGTACTTC | CSAKGPTEQYF | many | TRBV20-1 | NA | TRBJ2-7